The next 32 T cell receptor beta chains were all read from a single sample in a study of blood T cell repertoires in COVID-19. Assay used: immunoSEQ multiplex PCR; TCRdb lists only in-frame clones, some missing. The data contain 30,000 or so clones, more than 75% of them singletons. The sequenced sample was peripheral blood. The receptors come from a man aged 55 to 69 with active COVID-19.

The genes are TRBV6-5 and TRBJ1-5; TRBD1 agrees at 10 bases. Germline CDR1 reads MNHEY; CDR2 reads SVGAGI. The CDR3 runs to 15 residues. V lost 2 bases and J lost 7; bases outside the gene matches: 5. The CDR3 reads CASSYGQGVEQPQHF. The CDR3 bases are TGTGCCAGCAGTTACGGACAGGGGGTGGAACAGCCCCAGCATTTT.

Only one count was recorded for this clone. V gene TRBV20-1 combines with J gene TRBJ2-7, with D possibly matching TRBD2 (6 bases). CDR1 and CDR2 (germline): DFQATT, SNEGSKA (reference sequence). The CDR3 spans 10 residues. V lost 3 bases and J lost 6, with 6 bases in between. The CDR3 region has the DNA TGCAGTGCTAGGGGAGGCGAGCAGTACTTC. It codes for CSARGGEQYF.

This clone was seen just once. The chain carries TRBV5-1 and TRBJ2-7, with 8 bases aligning to TRBD1. The CDR3 contains 14 residues. Germline V gene sequence: CDR1 SGHRS, CDR2 YFSETQ. The V segment lost 4 bases and the J segment 2 bases; nucleotides outside the gene matches: 5. CDR3 sequence: CASSAGQGPYEQYF. CDR3 nucleotides: TGCGCCAGCAGCGCTGGACAGGGCCCCTACGAGCAGTACTTC.

The chain links TRBV5-1 to TRBJ2-4; D is unresolved. The CDR3 totals 15 residues. Germline values: CDR1 SGHRS, CDR2 YFSETQ. The V end lost 0 bases, the J end lost 4 bases, and 11 bases lay between the germline ends. CDR3 DNA sequence: TGCGCCAGCAGCTTGGATAGGCAGGCTAAAAACATTCAGTACTTC. Translated: CASSLDRQAKNIQYF.

This clone was found once. This chain connects TRBV5-1 to TRBJ2-2, with D maybe TRBD1 (6 bases). The CDR3 is 15 residues long. CDR1 is SGHRS, CDR2 YFSETQ, per germline. V was shortened by 4 bases and J by 0 bases, with 10 bases between the two germline ends. The chain's CDR3 is CASSVGQSNTGELFF. The CDR3, as DNA: TGCGCCAGCAGCGTGGGACAATCGAACACCGGGGAGCTGTTTTTT.

The genes are TRBV19 and TRBJ1-2; the match to TRBD1 covers 11 bases. The CDR3 has 14 amino acids. Trimming took 6 bases from V and 4 from J; bases not matched to a gene: 4. Germline CDR1 is LNHDA and CDR2 is SQIVND (reference sequence). The CDR3 reads CASRDRGRGYGYTF. The CDR3 DNA is TGTGCCAGTAGGGACAGGGGGCGAGGCTATGGCTACACCTTC.

V gene TRBV28 combines with J gene TRBJ2-5, with TRBD2 matching 10 bases. V was clipped by 6 bases and J by 4 bases; unmatched bases: 5. This CDR3 contains 14 residues. Germline V lookup: CDR1 MDHEN, CDR2 SYDVKM. The CDR3 DNA reads TGTGCCAGCAGGAGTAGCGGGGGGTCAGAGACCCAGTACTTC. Its translation is CASRSSGGSETQYF.

This chain links TRBV3-1 (or the pseudogene TRBV3-2) with TRBJ1-1, with D possibly being TRBD1 (6 bases). Germline V CDR1 and CDR2: LGHDT, YNNKEL (reference sequence). CDR3 length: 14 residues. V dropped 3 bases and J dropped 1 base, with 9 bases sitting between them. The CDR3 DNA sequence: TGTGCCAGCAGCCACTTACAGGGGAACACTGAAGCTTTCTTT. Translating gives CASSHLQGNTEAFF.

The chain employs TRBV7-3 and TRBJ2-7, with TRBD2 as a possible D gene (5 bases). CDR1 SGHTA and CDR2 FQGTGA come from the germline V gene. The CDR3 is 14 residues long. V was cut by 5 bases and J by 3 bases, with 14 bases left in between. In nucleotides, the CDR3 is TGTGCCAGCAGCCGCTCCGGGGAACTCTACGAGCAGTACTTC. Amino acids: CASSRSGELYEQYF.

J is TRBJ2-7 and V is TRBV7-8, with 12 bases identical to TRBD2. The CDR3 spans 16 residues. V lost 2 bases, J lost 3 bases, and 5 bases stayed unmatched. Germline V gives CDR1 SGHVS, CDR2 FQNEAQ. Here the CDR3 DNA reads TGTGCCAGCAGCTTAACCTGGACTAGCGGGAACTACGAGCAGTACTTC. Translating gives CASSLTWTSGNYEQYF. Drawing the rest from reference TRBV7-8 and TRBJ2-7, the complete variable domain is GAGVSQSPRYKVAKRGQDVALRCDPISGHVSLFWYQQALGQGPEFLTYFQNEAQLDKSGLPSDRFFAERPEGSVSTLKIQRTQQEDSAVYLCASSLTWTSGNYEQYFGPGTRLTVT.

V usage is TRBV2 and J usage is TRBJ2-5; no reliable D call. In germline, CDR1 is SNHLY, CDR2 FYNNEI. The CDR3 sequence is 13 residues long. V lost 4 bases and J lost 3, with 9 bases in between. The CDR3 coding sequence is TGTGCCAGCAGTGGGTGGCTCAAAGAGACCCAGTACTTC. Its translation is CASSGWLKETQYF.

The chain links TRBV19 to TRBJ2-3; D is ambiguous. The CDR3 is made up of 15 amino acids. Trimming took 3 bases from V and 2 from J, leaving 12 bases between them. Germline V gene sequence: CDR1 LNHDA, CDR2 SQIVND (reference sequence). The DNA of the CDR3 is TGTGCCAGTAGTATCATCACTTCTGACACAGATACGCAGTATTTT. Translation: CASSIITSDTDTQYF.

This clone was recorded a few times. This chain uses TRBV18 with TRBJ1-6, with a possible D match to TRBD1 (5 bases). This CDR3 has 14 residues. Germline CDR1 KGHSH, CDR2 LQKENI. V gave up 2 bases and J gave up 10 bases, with 12 bases separating them. In DNA, the CDR3 is TGTGCCAGCTCACCAGACCCTCAGGGATCACCCCTCCACTTT. Its translation is CASSPDPQGSPLHF.

The chain links TRBV12-3 or TRBV12-4 to TRBJ2-2, with no clear D. This CDR3 is 13 amino acids long. Trimming pared 3 bases from V and 4 bases from J, leaving 6 bases between. The CDR3 loop is CASSLISTGELFF. CDR3 coding DNA: TGTGCCAGCAGTTTGATCAGCACCGGGGAGCTGTTTTTT.

The count of this clone is one. This chain connects TRBV11-3 to TRBJ2-2; 10 bases map to TRBD2. Germline CDR1 reads SGHNT; CDR2 reads YENEEA. The CDR3 spans 18 residues. Trimming cost V 5 bases and J 0 bases; bases outside gene matches: 9. As DNA, the CDR3 is TGTGCCAGCAGCCCCCGCACTAGCGGGGCGACGAACACCGGGGAGCTGTTTTTT. Translated, it gives CASSPRTSGATNTGELFF. The complete variable domain, with remaining parts taken from reference TRBV11-3 and TRBJ2-2, reads EAGVVQSPRYKIIEKKQPVAFWCNPISGHNTLYWYLQNLGQGPELLIRYENEEAVDDSQLPKDRFSAERLKGVDSTLKIQPAELGDSAVYLCASSPRTSGATNTGELFFGEGSRLTVL.

The chain has TRBV18 and TRBJ2-7; D is undetermined. The CDR3 loop spans 14 amino acids. The ends were cut back, 2 bases at V and 3 bases at J, with 11 bases in the middle. CDR1 is KGHSH, CDR2 LQKENI, per germline. CDR3 region: CASSPSDTFYEQYF. DNA for the CDR3: TGTGCCAGCTCACCAAGTGACACATTCTACGAGCAGTACTTC.

The V call is TRBV12-3 or TRBV12-4, the J call TRBJ1-1; 8 bases line up with TRBD1. This CDR3 region has 13 residues. Trimming at V came to 7 bases and at J to 6 bases, leaving 7 bases not matched to a gene. The CDR3 region has the DNA TGTGCCAGCACCCTACAGGGGGTGGCTGAAGCTTTCTTT. As protein: CASTLQGVAEAFF.

The rearrangement links TRBV6-2 or TRBV6-3 to TRBJ2-2; perhaps TRBD2 as D (6 bases). Germline loops: CDR1 MNHEY, CDR2 SVGEGT. The CDR3 runs 19 residues. Trimming stripped 6 bases from V and 6 bases from J, with 29 bases between. CDR3 DNA sequence: TGTGCCAGCAGCCGACTAGGGGACGGGAGCCTCGGTTTGCCCGGGGAGCTGTTTTTT. Amino acid sequence: CASSRLGDGSLGLPGELFF.

This clone has a single count. This sequence joins TRBV10-3 and TRBJ2-3; 10 nucleotides match TRBD2. The germline V gene encodes CDR1 ENHRY and CDR2 SYGVKD. The CDR3 loop spans 15 amino acids. V trimming: 4 bases; J trimming: 1 base; junction bases outside the gene matches: 2. CDR3 in DNA: TGTGCCATCAGTGGAGGGACTAGCGGCACAGATACGCAGTATTTT. Residues: CAISGGTSGTDTQYF.

The chain is built from TRBV19 and TRBJ1-1; 7 positions agree with TRBD1. V lost 6 bases, J lost 4 bases, and 5 bases stayed unmatched. The CDR3 sequence is 13 residues long. In germline, CDR1 is LNHDA, CDR2 SQIVND (reference sequence). The CDR3 loop reads CASSSTGVTEAFF. The CDR3 DNA follows: TGTGCCAGTAGCTCCACAGGGGTCACTGAAGCTTTCTTT.

This clone was detected once. The chain is built from TRBV18 and TRBJ2-2, with TRBD2 matching 10 bases. The germline gives CDR1 KGHSH, CDR2 LQKENI. V gave up 1 base and J gave up 0 bases; unmatched junction bases: 5. The CDR3 is made up of 18 amino acids. CDR3: CASSPHPLAGPNTGELFF. The CDR3 DNA is TGTGCCAGCTCACCACACCCACTAGCGGGGCCGAACACCGGGGAGCTGTTTTTT.

The chain joins TRBV18 to TRBJ2-1, with TRBD2 as a possible D gene (6 bases). V shed 2 bases and J shed 2 bases, with 10 bases lying between them. Germline values: CDR1 KGHSH, CDR2 LQKENI. There are 15 residues in the CDR3. As DNA, the CDR3 is TGTGCCAGCTCACCAGGGGGGTATGCCTACAATGAGCAGTTCTTC. It codes for CASSPGGYAYNEQFF.

This chain links TRBV7-3 with TRBJ2-1; D is possibly TRBD2 (5 bases). The length of the CDR3 is 16 residues. Germline V CDR1 and CDR2: SGHTA, FQGTGA. Trimming shortened V by 1 base and J by 6 bases, and 16 bases separated the two germline ends. The CDR3 reads CASSLSMYEGPNEQFF. CDR3 bases: TGTGCCAGCAGCTTAAGCATGTATGAGGGCCCCAATGAGCAGTTCTTC.

The CDR3 DNA is TGTGCCAGCAGCGTAGGGGGGGGCAGGGCAGAGACCCAGTACTTC. Amino acid sequence: CASSVGGGRAETQYF. This rearrangement joins TRBV9 to TRBJ2-5, with D possibly being TRBD2 (7 bases). The CDR3 length is 15 residues. Germline assignment: CDR1 SGDLS and CDR2 YYNGEE. With 0 bases removed from V and 4 bases from J, the gap between germline ends came to 13 bases.

The chain couples TRBV5-5 to TRBJ1-1, with D tentatively TRBD1 (6 bases). The length of the CDR3 is 13 residues. Germline values: CDR1 SGHKS, CDR2 YYEKEE (reference sequence). Trimming removed 0 bases from V and 5 bases from J, with 8 bases in between. The DNA for the CDR3 is TGTGCCAGCAGCTTGGGCAGGGGAACTGAAGCTTTCTTT. Amino acid sequence: CASSLGRGTEAFF.

The chain links TRBV29-1 to TRBJ2-7; tentatively, D is TRBD1 (5 bases). Trimming removed 0 bases at V and 5 bases at J, with 11 bases between. The CDR3 totals 13 residues. CDR1 SQVTM and CDR2 ANQGSEA come from the germline V gene. The CDR3 region is CSVEEVQGHEQYF. The CDR3 DNA sequence: TGCAGCGTTGAAGAGGTGCAGGGCCACGAGCAGTACTTC.

The chain links TRBV12-1 to TRBJ1-2. TRBV12-1 is a pseudogene locus. CDR3 length equals 16 residues. CDR3 residues: CASSPPPEAANYGYTF. CDR3 nucleotide sequence: TGTGCCAGCAGCCCCCCTCCTGAGGCAGCAAACTATGGCTACACCTTC.

The CDR3 DNA is TGTGCCAGTAGTCTGCAGGCTGCAGATACGCAGTATTTT. It is translated as CASSLQAADTQYF. The V gene is TRBV19, the J gene TRBJ2-3; the D is unclear. Germline V gene lookup returns CDR1 LNHDA and CDR2 SQIVND (reference sequence). CDR3 size: 13 residues. V was shortened by 5 bases and J by 4 bases, with 10 bases between the two germline ends.

J is TRBJ2-7 and V is TRBV9; 7 bases align to TRBD1. J was trimmed by 2 bases and V by 1 base; bases with no gene match: 3. Germline V gene lookup returns CDR1 SGDLS and CDR2 YYNGEE. The CDR3 consists of 14 residues. In nucleotides, the CDR3 is TGTGCCAGCAGCGTATCGGGACAGACCTACGAGCAGTACTTC. Translating gives CASSVSGQTYEQYF.

V and J are TRBV9 and TRBJ2-3; no reliable D call. Looked up from germline, CDR1 is SGDLS and CDR2 is YYNGEE. This CDR3 is built from 15 residues. The ends were cut back, 3 bases at V and 0 bases at J, with 11 bases in the middle. The DNA of the CDR3 is TGTGCCAGCAGCGGGAGTCGGTATAGCACAGATACGCAGTATTTT. Its translation: CASSGSRYSTDTQYF. Drawing the rest from reference TRBV9 and TRBJ2-3, the complete variable domain is DSGVTQTPKHLITATGQRVTLRCSPRSGDLSVYWYQQSLDQGLQFLIQYYNGEERAKGNILERFSAQQFPDLHSELNLSSLELGDSALYFCASSGSRYSTDTQYFGPGTRLTVL.

CDR3 sequence: CASSERGRGTNEKLFF. For the CDR3, the DNA is TGTGCCAGCAGTGAAAGGGGGCGAGGAACTAATGAAAAACTGTTTTTT. The rearrangement joins TRBV6-1 to TRBJ1-4; 7 positions agree with TRBD1. The V gene end was trimmed by 2 bases and the J gene end by 1 base; junction bases not matched to a gene: 4. Germline CDR1 and CDR2: MNHNS and SASEGT. The CDR3 runs 16 residues.

The rearrangement links TRBV7-9 to TRBJ2-3; D is perhaps TRBD2 (6 bases). Trimming removed 5 bases at V and 0 bases at J, with 15 bases between. CDR1 is SEHNR, CDR2 FQNEAQ, per germline (reference sequence). This CDR3 has 16 amino acids. The CDR3 coding sequence is TGTGCCAGCAGCCCCACGGTAGCGGTGAGCACAGATACGCAGTATTTT. It specifies CASSPTVAVSTDTQYF.